A single sample is the source of the 20 T cell receptor beta chains below, sequenced in a study of cytomegalovirus exposure and HLA in healthy donors. The table came from immunoSEQ multiplex PCR; TCRdb's copy has only in-frame clones and leaves some out. The sample lists 100,000 to 120,000 clones, 85% to 90% occurring once. Sequencing input: PBMCs. The receptors stem from a young woman in good health and CMV-seropositive.

The chain employs TRBV13 and TRBJ2-6; TRBD1 agrees at 8 bases. CDR1 PRHDT and CDR2 FYEKMQ come from the germline V gene (reference sequence). With V trimmed by 5 bases and J by 0 bases, 9 bases remained unmatched. CDR3 length equals 18 residues. The CDR3 spells CASSLLQGGTSGANVLTF. CDR3 DNA: TGTGCCAGCAGCCTACTACAGGGGGGAACCTCTGGGGCCAACGTCCTGACTTTC.

The V call is TRBV29-1, the J call TRBJ1-5; the D gene is possibly TRBD1 (6 bases). The CDR3 contains 13 residues. CDR1 is SQVTM and CDR2 is ANQGSEA in the germline V gene. V lost 6 bases and J 3 bases, leaving 12 bases between the germline ends. This chain's CDR3 is CSVQGQYNQPQHF. CDR3 nucleotides: TGCAGCGTACAAGGACAGTACAATCAGCCCCAGCATTTT.

The chain uses TRBV4-1 and TRBJ2-7; 9 positions agree with TRBD1. Per germline, CDR1 MGHRA and CDR2 YSYEKL. V dropped 6 bases and J dropped 5; count of bases not matched to a gene: 5. This CDR3 is 13 amino acids long. CDR3 sequence (DNA): TGCGCCAGCAGAGGGACAGGGTACCACGAGCAGTACTTC. Protein: CASRGTGYHEQYF.

The CDR3 reads CASSQFATNEKLFF. CDR3 in DNA: TGTGCCAGCAGCCAATTTGCAACTAATGAAAAACTGTTTTTT. This chain links TRBV2 with TRBJ1-4; D unresolved. With 6 bases removed from V and 0 bases from J, the gap between germline ends came to 8 bases. The CDR3 contains 14 residues. The germline V gene encodes CDR1 SNHLY and CDR2 FYNNEI.

This sequence joins TRBV18 and TRBJ2-5; no clear D. Germline CDR1 is KGHSH and CDR2 is LQKENI. This CDR3 is built from 11 residues. V lost 4 bases and J lost 2, with 2 bases in between. The CDR3 coding sequence is TGTGCCAGCTCACTACAAGAGACCCAGTACTTC. Translating it yields CASSLQETQYF.

This clone was seen just once. V usage is TRBV6-6 and J usage is TRBJ2-7; TRBD1 aligns across 8 bases. Germline V gene sequence: CDR1 MNHNY, CDR2 SVGAGI (reference sequence). V shed 0 bases, J shed 3 bases, and the junction held 4 bases outside the gene matches. CDR3 length: 15 residues. CDR3 bases: TGTGCCAGCAGTTACTCGACTGGACAGGGCTACGAGCAGTACTTC. Protein product: CASSYSTGQGYEQYF.

This chain joins TRBV4-1 and TRBJ1-5, with D unclear. This CDR3 is 14 amino acids long. Germline V gene lookup returns CDR1 MGHRA and CDR2 YSYEKL. V was pared by 1 base and J by 3 bases, with 7 bases between. CDR3 protein: CASSQVGANQPQHF. CDR3 DNA: TGCGCCAGCAGCCAAGTCGGTGCCAATCAGCCCCAGCATTTT.

The chain has TRBV9 and TRBJ2-7; 8 nucleotides agree with TRBD2. The CDR3 is made up of 16 amino acids. With V trimmed by 0 bases and J by 2 bases, 7 bases remained unmatched. The germline CDR1 and CDR2 sequences are SGDLS and YYNGEE. Written as DNA, the CDR3 is TGTGCCAGCAGCGTAGGGGTAGCGGGGAGTCCCTACGAGCAGTACTTC. Protein: CASSVGVAGSPYEQYF.

The rearrangement links TRBV2 to TRBJ2-7, with D perhaps matching TRBD2 (6 bases). The CDR3 loop spans 14 amino acids. Trimming pared 6 bases from V and 2 bases from J, leaving 14 bases between. Per germline, CDR1 SNHLY and CDR2 FYNNEI. Here the CDR3 reads CASSMTSTAYEQYF. In nucleotides, the CDR3 is TGTGCCAGCAGCATGACTAGTACCGCCTACGAGCAGTACTTC.

This chain connects TRBV5-1 to TRBJ2-7, with D possibly being TRBD2 (5 bases). Germline CDR1 reads SGHRS; CDR2 reads YFSETQ. The V end lost 1 base, the J end lost 5 bases, and 13 bases lay between the germline ends. The CDR3 has 14 amino acids. The CDR3 bases are TGCGCCAGCAGCTTGACGGGAACGCCTAACGAGCAGTACTTC. The encoded protein is CASSLTGTPNEQYF.

The chain employs TRBV2 and TRBJ2-1; 10 bases match TRBD2. V lost 7 bases to trimming and J lost 2 bases; unmatched junction nucleotides: 5. CDR1 SNHLY and CDR2 FYNNEI come from the germline V gene. The CDR3 is 15 residues long. CDR3 residues: CASKAGLAAYNEQFF. The CDR3 nucleotides read TGTGCCAGCAAAGCCGGACTAGCGGCCTACAATGAGCAGTTCTTC.

This chain links TRBV12-5 with TRBJ1-5; D remains ambiguous. The germline gives CDR1 LGHNT, CDR2 FRNRAP. V dropped 6 bases and J dropped 4 bases, with 4 bases sitting between them. The CDR3 totals 11 residues. The CDR3 DNA reads TGTGCTAGTGGGACTAATCAGCCCCAGCATTTT. This encodes CASGTNQPQHF.

CDR3 bases: TGTGCCATCAGTGAGACCCTTGGGCTCGAGCAGTACTTC. The encoded protein is CAISETLGLEQYF. V is TRBV10-3 and J is TRBJ2-7, with D unresolved. Trimming cost V 2 bases and J 6 bases, with 11 bases left between them. Germline V gene data show CDR1 as ENHRY and CDR2 as SYGVKD. The CDR3 has 13 residues.

This clone was detected a few times. The chain joins TRBV2 to TRBJ1-2; tentatively, D is TRBD1 (5 bases). The CDR3 sequence is 16 residues long. CDR1 SNHLY and CDR2 FYNNEI come from the germline V gene. With 4 bases removed from V and 2 bases from J, the gap between germline ends came to 17 bases. The CDR3 DNA reads as TGTGCCAGCAGTGTCAGCCGGACATTGGGAAACTATGGCTACACCTTC. Translation gives CASSVSRTLGNYGYTF.

The chain links TRBV2 to TRBJ2-1, with 9 bases matching TRBD1. Germline values: CDR1 SNHLY, CDR2 FYNNEI. The V gene end was trimmed by 5 bases and the J gene end by 9 bases; junction bases not matched to a gene: 11. The CDR3 length is 15 residues. The CDR3 nucleotides read TGTGCCAGCAGTAAGGACAGGGGCATCAGGGGTGAGCAGTTCTTC. It specifies CASSKDRGIRGEQFF.

The gene calls are TRBV7-8 and TRBJ1-1, with D unresolved. This CDR3 is built from 14 residues. The V end was cut by 0 bases, the J end by 8 bases, with 13 bases between. Germline V gene lookup returns CDR1 SGHVS and CDR2 FQNEAQ. CDR3 in amino acids: CASSLAPLPGEAFF. The CDR3 DNA reads TGTGCCAGCAGCTTAGCTCCACTCCCGGGGGAAGCTTTCTTT.

V and J are TRBV28 and TRBJ2-1, with TRBD2 matching 10 bases. The trim removed 4 bases at V and 6 bases at J, leaving 9 bases unmatched. The V gene's germline CDR1 is MDHEN and CDR2 SYDVKM. The CDR3 loop spans 16 amino acids. The CDR3 DNA is TGTGCCAGCAGTTCCCTAAAGCGGGAGGGAGGCAATGAGCAGTTCTTC. Residues: CASSSLKREGGNEQFF. The entire variable domain, with the rest obtained from reference TRBV28 and TRBJ2-1, is as follows: DVKVTQSSRYLVKRTGEKVFLECVQDMDHENMFWYRQDPGLGLRLIYFSYDVKMKEKGDIPEGYSVSREKKERFSLILESASTNQTSMYLCASSSLKREGGNEQFFGPGTRLTVL.

This clone was found once. The CDR3 DNA follows: TGTGCCAGCAGTCTCGTGTCGGGGGGCACTGAAGCTTTCTTT. Its protein product is CASSLVSGGTEAFF. This rearrangement joins TRBV5-6 to TRBJ1-1, with D perhaps TRBD1 (5 bases). V gave up 5 bases and J gave up 4 bases, with 15 bases separating them. Germline V gene lookup returns CDR1 SGHDT and CDR2 YYEEEE. The CDR3 consists of 14 residues.

The chain is built from TRBV20-1 and TRBJ1-2; D gene uncertain. Between the trimmed V and J ends, which lost 6 bases and 7 bases, there was a span of 3 bases. This CDR3 region has 8 residues. Germline values: CDR1 DFQATT, CDR2 SNEGSKA (reference sequence). In nucleotides, the CDR3 is TGCAGTGCCGGTGGCTACACCTTC. Its translation: CSAGGYTF.

J is TRBJ1-2 and V is TRBV30; the D is unclear. Germline V CDR1 and CDR2: GTSNPN, SVGIG (reference sequence). The germline V and J ends were trimmed by 3 bases and 0 bases, with 17 bases remaining between them. This CDR3 region has 16 residues. The CDR3 region is CAWRTLTFDPNYGYTF. The CDR3 nucleotides read TGTGCCTGGAGGACACTTACCTTTGACCCTAACTATGGCTACACCTTC.